This T cell receptor (beta chain) was captured by sequencing in a study of blood T cell repertoires in COVID-19. Self-reported history from a screening survey and questionnaire set each donor's cohort. Two consecutive negative NP/OP PCR tests, clearance, or resolved symptoms defined Cohort 3 recovery. Some clones are missing from TCRdb's copy, which holds only in-frame ones; the method was immunoSEQ multiplex PCR. This table holds some 150,000 clones, 78% found once. The V gene's germline CDR1 is SGHRS and CDR2 YFSETQ. Trimming left V 0 bases short and J 5 bases short, with 17 bases between. This CDR3 spans 17 amino acids.

Sequenced sample: PBMCs or T cells enriched from blood (not recorded which). The TCR originated in a woman aged 50 to 60 who had recovered from COVID-19. This rearrangement joins TRBV5-1 to TRBJ2-2, with TRBD1 as a possible D gene (7 bases). The CDR3 coding sequence is TGCGCCAGCAGCTTGGATCGCGGGACAGACTTTACCGGGGAGCTGTTTTTT. Translating gives CASSLDRGTDFTGELFF.